This T cell receptor (beta chain) was observed in a study of shared clonotypes between healthy human individuals. Of note for this clone: A read error may produce the germline difference seen at one junction end.

There are 12 residues in the CDR3. Looked up from germline, CDR1 is MGHDK and CDR2 is SYGVNS. This table comes from immunoSEQ multiplex PCR, and its TCRdb copy is limited to in-frame clones, with some not included. The top ten hold 0.35% to 0.45% of the sample, which has 2 million to 2.5 million clones, about 92% seen once. The origin of this receptor is a man younger than 35 in good health. Some clones in this sample may be carry-over from other donors' samples. This sequence joins TRBV25-1 and TRBJ1-1, with 8 bases matching TRBD1. Specimen: naive CD4+ T cells from PBMCs. Subset: CD45RA+ positively selected. CDR3 region: CASSESGTGETF. The CDR3, as DNA: TGTGCCAGCAGTGAATCCGGGACAGGAGAAACTTTT.